The next 20 T cell receptor beta chains were all read from a single sample in a study of shared clonotypes between healthy human individuals. Positively selected for CCR7, the CD45RO-negative cells used as naive CD8 cells excluded terminally differentiated effector memory CD45RA+ cells. Produced via immunoSEQ multiplex PCR; TCRdb's table is partial and in-frame only. The sample lists about 2.1 million clones, about 93% seen once, with roughly 1.7% in the top ten. Source material: naive CD8+ T cells from PBMCs. The receptors were sampled from a man between 18 and 29 years old in good health. Some clones in this sample may be carry-over from other donors' samples.

In its sample, this clone was seen once. Here the CDR3 DNA reads TGTGCCAGCAGTCCCCCCGCAGCAAACTATGGCTACACCTTC. Amino acid sequence: CASSPPAANYGYTF. V and J are TRBV28 and TRBJ1-2; D gene unclear. Germline loops: CDR1 MDHEN, CDR2 SYDVKM. The CDR3 is 14 residues long. Trimming left V 5 bases short and J 2 bases short, with 12 bases between.

The gene calls are TRBV6-5 and TRBJ2-7; 9 nucleotides align to TRBD1. Looked up from germline, CDR1 is MNHEY and CDR2 is SVGAGI. The ends lost 7 bases at V and 6 bases at J; junction bases unmatched: 10. The CDR3 totals 14 residues. The CDR3 reads CASTRDRATAEQYF. CDR3 nucleotide sequence: TGTGCCAGCACCAGGGACAGGGCGACCGCCGAGCAGTACTTC.

The chain has TRBV10-3 and TRBJ1-3, with a tentative D call TRBD1 (5 bases). The CDR3 length is 16 residues. Trimming took 2 bases from V and 0 from J, leaving 11 bases between them. Germline values: CDR1 ENHRY, CDR2 SYGVKD. The CDR3 DNA follows: TGTGCCATCAGTGAGGTTTGGGGGTACTCTGGAAACACCATATATTTT. As protein: CAISEVWGYSGNTIYF.

The J gene is TRBJ1-5, the V gene TRBV27, with 7 bases lining up with TRBD1. The CDR3 spans 13 residues. The V segment lost 4 bases and the J segment 6 bases; nucleotides outside the gene matches: 3. Per germline, CDR1 MNHEY and CDR2 SMNVEV (reference sequence). The chain's CDR3 is CASSWQGGQPQHF. The CDR3, as DNA: TGTGCCAGCAGTTGGCAGGGGGGTCAGCCCCAGCATTTT.

The chain has TRBV6-5 and TRBJ2-7, with TRBD1 matching over 8 bases. The CDR3 covers 13 residues. With V trimmed by 4 bases and J by 11 bases, 10 bases remained unmatched. Germline CDR1 and CDR2: MNHEY and SVGAGI. The CDR3 DNA is TGTGCCAGCAGTTCTATTGGGCCGGGACAGGAGTACTTC. Translated, it gives CASSSIGPGQEYF.

V usage is TRBV7-9 and J usage is TRBJ2-7; no clear D gene. This CDR3 has 13 amino acids. Germline CDR1 reads SEHNR; CDR2 reads FQNEAQ (reference sequence). The V and J ends lost 2 bases and 7 bases respectively, with 12 bases between them. The CDR3 reads CASSLPDAREQYF. In DNA, the CDR3 is TGTGCCAGCAGCTTACCGGACGCGCGAGAGCAGTACTTC.

There are a few counts of this clone. The V gene is TRBV7-9, the J gene TRBJ1-1; tentative D call: TRBD1 (6 bases). Trimming took off 1 base at V and 5 bases at J, with 11 bases between the two ends. CDR3 length: 14 amino acids. Per germline, CDR1 SEHNR and CDR2 FQNEAQ (reference sequence). Written as DNA, the CDR3 is TGTGCCAGCAGCTTAGTTTCAGGGGTTACTGAAGCTTTCTTT. It yields the protein CASSLVSGVTEAFF. The variable domain in full, with the rest retrieved from reference TRBV7-9 and TRBJ1-1, is DTGVSQNPRHKITKRGQNVTFRCDPISEHNRLYWYRQTLGQGPEFLTYFQNEAQLEKSRLLSDRFSAERPKGSFSTLEIQRTEQGDSAMYLCASSLVSGVTEAFFGQGTRLTVV.

The chain joins TRBV28 to TRBJ1-1; D perhaps matches TRBD1 (6 bases). CDR3 length equals 14 residues. Germline CDR1 reads MDHEN; CDR2 reads SYDVKM. The ends were cut back, 2 bases at V and 1 base at J, with 8 bases in the middle. In DNA, the CDR3 is TGTGCCAGCAGTTTAACAGGGCAGAACACTGAAGCTTTCTTT. Translating it yields CASSLTGQNTEAFF.

The count of this clone is one. The rearrangement links TRBV11-2 to TRBJ2-7; TRBD1 agrees at 7 bases. V dropped 0 bases and J dropped 0; count of bases not matched to a gene: 5. The germline V gene encodes CDR1 SGHAT and CDR2 FQNNGV. The CDR3 length is 16 residues. In nucleotides, the CDR3 is TGTGCCAGCAGCTTAGAAGGGACAGCTATCTCCTACGAGCAGTACTTC. Residues: CASSLEGTAISYEQYF.

The J gene is TRBJ2-1, the V gene TRBV7-9, with TRBD1 matching 9 bases. With 6 bases clipped from V and 4 bases from J, the junction kept 7 bases outside the gene matches. The CDR3 is 15 amino acids. Germline V gives CDR1 SEHNR, CDR2 FQNEAQ (reference sequence). CDR3 DNA: TGTGCCAGCAGTGGGCCGGACAGGGGATACAATGAGCAGTTCTTC. It translates to CASSGPDRGYNEQFF. The entire variable domain, with the rest obtained from reference TRBV7-9 and TRBJ2-1, is as follows: DTGVSQNPRHKITKRGQNVTFRCDPISEHNRLYWYRQTLGQGPEFLTYFQNEAQLEKSRLLSDRFSAERPKGSFSTLEIQRTEQGDSAMYLCASSGPDRGYNEQFFGPGTRLTVL.

The V call is TRBV28, the J call TRBJ1-1; weak D call: TRBD1 (6 bases). This CDR3 has 15 residues. V gave up 2 bases and J gave up 4 bases, with 14 bases separating them. Germline V lookup: CDR1 MDHEN, CDR2 SYDVKM. The CDR3 nucleotides read TGTGCCAGCAGTTTAGGTCAGGGGCTGGTCACTGAAGCTTTCTTT. Its protein is CASSLGQGLVTEAFF.

This chain joins TRBV7-9 and TRBJ2-5; D call uncertain. The CDR3 runs to 14 residues. The ends were cut back, 5 bases at V and 0 bases at J, with 10 bases in the middle. Germline V gene data show CDR1 as SEHNR and CDR2 as FQNEAQ (reference sequence). The CDR3 DNA is TGTGCCAGCAGCCAACGGACCAACCAAGAGACCCAGTACTTC. The encoded protein is CASSQRTNQETQYF.

The chain's CDR3 is CASSLVIRLAGEAYEQYF. CDR3 DNA: TGTGCCAGCAGCTTAGTGATCCGGCTAGCGGGGGAAGCCTACGAGCAGTACTTC. The chain links TRBV7-9 to TRBJ2-7, with 10 bases aligning to TRBD2. Germline lookup yields CDR1 SEHNR and CDR2 FQNEAQ (reference sequence). The CDR3 runs to 18 residues. With V trimmed by 1 base and J by 2 bases, 11 bases remained unmatched.

The V gene is TRBV9, the J gene TRBJ2-7; D might be TRBD1 (5 bases). Germline values: CDR1 SGDLS, CDR2 YYNGEE. The CDR3 loop spans 15 amino acids. Deletions cut 0 bases from V and 1 base from J, with 11 bases between. The CDR3 spells CASSVEVGESYEQYF. The CDR3 coding sequence is TGTGCCAGCAGCGTAGAGGTAGGGGAATCCTACGAGCAGTACTTC.

This rearrangement joins TRBV10-1 to TRBJ2-5; possibly TRBD2 for D (5 bases). There are 13 residues in the CDR3. V was clipped by 4 bases and J by 4 bases, with 10 bases between them. The germline gives CDR1 WNHNN, CDR2 SYGVQD (reference sequence). The DNA for the CDR3 is TGCGCCAGCAGTGGGACTCCCCGAGAGACCCAGTACTTC. Protein: CASSGTPRETQYF.

This clone has just a few counts. The chain uses TRBV15 and TRBJ1-1; 7 positions match TRBD1. V was pared by 3 bases and J by 3 bases, with 4 bases of the junction left unmatched. CDR1 LNHNV and CDR2 YYDKDF come from the germline V gene (reference sequence). The CDR3 length is 14 residues. The CDR3 sequence is CATSRGTVDTEAFF. Here the CDR3 DNA reads TGTGCCACCAGCAGGGGGACAGTGGACACTGAAGCTTTCTTT. Supplemented by reference TRBV15 and TRBJ1-1, the full variable domain reads DAMVIQNPRYQVTQFGKPVTLSCSQTLNHNVMYWYQQKSSQAPKLLFHYYDKDFNNEADTPDNFQSRRPNTSFCFLDIRSPGLGDTAMYLCATSRGTVDTEAFFGQGTRLTVV.

As regards this clone: This same CDR3 is encoded by further DNA sequences in the sample. CDR3 sequence (DNA): TGTGCCAGCAGTTACTCGGGGGGGTCCTACGAGCAGTACTTC. Its translation: CASSYSGGSYEQYF. The chain employs TRBV6-5 and TRBJ2-7, with TRBD2 matching 7 bases. The CDR3 is 14 amino acids. Germline CDR1 is MNHEY and CDR2 is SVGAGI. V shed 0 bases and J 1 base; nucleotides not matched to a gene: 0.

The chain has TRBV7-9 and TRBJ2-7; no clear D gene. This CDR3 contains 13 residues. Trimming removed 2 bases at V and 5 bases at J, with 10 bases between. Germline V CDR1 and CDR2: SEHNR, FQNEAQ (reference sequence). CDR3 DNA: TGTGCCAGCAGCTTATCGGGCCGGGACGAGCAGTACTTC. Encoded protein: CASSLSGRDEQYF.

The J gene is TRBJ1-3, the V gene TRBV11-2, with 7 bases fitting TRBD1. This CDR3 spans 17 amino acids. V shed 5 bases and J 3 bases; nucleotides not matched to a gene: 13. Germline CDR1 and CDR2: SGHAT and FQNNGV. The CDR3: CASSVTRDRGLGNTIYF. CDR3 bases: TGTGCCAGCAGCGTAACCCGGGACAGAGGTCTTGGAAACACCATATATTTT. The full variable domain, its missing parts supplied by reference TRBV11-2 and TRBJ1-3, is EAGVAQSPRYKIIEKRQSVAFWCNPISGHATLYWYQQILGQGPKLLIQFQNNGVVDDSQLPKDRFSAERLKGVDSTLKIQPAKLEDSAVYLCASSVTRDRGLGNTIYFGEGSWLTVV.

This sequence joins TRBV27 and TRBJ2-1, with D unresolved. The germline CDR1 and CDR2 sequences are MNHEY and SMNVEV (reference sequence). This CDR3 spans 12 amino acids. The V and J ends lost 6 bases and 5 bases respectively, with 8 bases between them. Written as DNA, the CDR3 is TGTGCCAGCAGATTTGGGGACAATGAGCAGTTCTTC. It specifies CASRFGDNEQFF.